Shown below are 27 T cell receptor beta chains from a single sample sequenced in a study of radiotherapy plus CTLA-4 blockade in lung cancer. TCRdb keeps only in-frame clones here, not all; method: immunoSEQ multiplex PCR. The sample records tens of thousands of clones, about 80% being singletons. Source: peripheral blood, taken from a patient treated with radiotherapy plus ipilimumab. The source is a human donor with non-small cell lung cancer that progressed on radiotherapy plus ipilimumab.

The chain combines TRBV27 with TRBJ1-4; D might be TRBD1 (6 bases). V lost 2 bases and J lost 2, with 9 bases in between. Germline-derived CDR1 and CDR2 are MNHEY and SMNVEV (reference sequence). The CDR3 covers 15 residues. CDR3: CASSLMGGTNEKLFF. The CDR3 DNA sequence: TGTGCCAGCAGTTTAATGGGGGGCACTAATGAAAAACTGTTTTTT.

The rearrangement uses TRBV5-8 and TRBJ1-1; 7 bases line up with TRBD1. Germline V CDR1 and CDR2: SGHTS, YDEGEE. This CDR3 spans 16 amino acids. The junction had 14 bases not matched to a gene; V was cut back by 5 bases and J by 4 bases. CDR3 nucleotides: TGTGCCAGCAGTTCCGTCCGACAGGGAGGGGTCACTGAAGCTTTCTTT. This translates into CASSSVRQGGVTEAFF.

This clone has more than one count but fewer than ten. CDR3: CSVDGLAGGPGYGDTQYF. CDR3 nucleotides: TGCAGCGTCGACGGACTAGCGGGAGGCCCCGGATACGGAGATACGCAGTATTTT. The rearrangement joins TRBV29-1 to TRBJ2-3; TRBD2 aligns across 14 bases. V was clipped by 6 bases and J by 5 bases; unmatched bases: 16. CDR3 size: 18 residues. Germline V lookup: CDR1 SQVTM, CDR2 ANQGSEA.

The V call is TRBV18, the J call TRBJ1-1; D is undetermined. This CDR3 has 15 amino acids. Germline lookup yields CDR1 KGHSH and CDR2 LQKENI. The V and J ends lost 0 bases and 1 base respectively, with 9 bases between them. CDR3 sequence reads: CASSPPSRPNTEAFF. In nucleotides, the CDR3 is TGTGCCAGCTCACCACCGTCCAGACCGAACACTGAAGCTTTCTTT.

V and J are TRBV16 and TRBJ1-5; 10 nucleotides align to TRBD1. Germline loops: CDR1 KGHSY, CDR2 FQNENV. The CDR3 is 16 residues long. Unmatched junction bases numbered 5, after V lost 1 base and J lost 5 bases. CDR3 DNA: TGTGCCAGCAGCCAATTTAGACAGGGGGCGGATCAGCCCCAGCATTTT. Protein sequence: CASSQFRQGADQPQHF. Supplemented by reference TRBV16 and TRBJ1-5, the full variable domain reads GEEVAQTPKHLVRGEGQKAKLYCAPIKGHSYVFWYQQVLKNEFKFLISFQNENVFDETGMPKERFSAKCLPNSPCSLEIQATKLEDSAVYFCASSQFRQGADQPQHFGDGTRLSIL.

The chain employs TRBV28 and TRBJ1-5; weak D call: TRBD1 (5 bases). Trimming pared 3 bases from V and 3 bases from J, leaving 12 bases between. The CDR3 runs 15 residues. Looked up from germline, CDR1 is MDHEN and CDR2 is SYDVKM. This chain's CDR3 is CASSFSRVYNQPQHF. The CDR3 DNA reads TGTGCCAGCAGTTTCTCCAGGGTGTACAATCAGCCCCAGCATTTT.

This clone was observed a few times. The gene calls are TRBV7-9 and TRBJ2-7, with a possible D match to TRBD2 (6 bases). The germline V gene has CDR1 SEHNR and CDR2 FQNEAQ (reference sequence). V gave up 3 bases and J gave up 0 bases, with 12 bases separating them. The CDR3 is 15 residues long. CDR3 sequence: CASSLRGASSYEQYF. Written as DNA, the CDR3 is TGTGCCAGCAGCTTGCGCGGGGCAAGCTCCTACGAGCAGTACTTC.

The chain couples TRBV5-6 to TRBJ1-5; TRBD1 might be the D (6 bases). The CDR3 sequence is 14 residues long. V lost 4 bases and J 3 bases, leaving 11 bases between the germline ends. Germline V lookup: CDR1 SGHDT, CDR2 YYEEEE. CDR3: CASSPGAVNQPQHF. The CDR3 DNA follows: TGTGCCAGCAGCCCGGGGGCGGTCAATCAGCCCCAGCATTTT. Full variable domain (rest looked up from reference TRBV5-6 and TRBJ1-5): DAGVTQSPTHLIKTRGQQVTLRCSPKSGHDTVSWYQQALGQGPQFIFQYYEEEERQRGNFPDRFSGHQFPNYSSELNVNALLLGDSALYLCASSPGAVNQPQHFGDGTRLSIL.

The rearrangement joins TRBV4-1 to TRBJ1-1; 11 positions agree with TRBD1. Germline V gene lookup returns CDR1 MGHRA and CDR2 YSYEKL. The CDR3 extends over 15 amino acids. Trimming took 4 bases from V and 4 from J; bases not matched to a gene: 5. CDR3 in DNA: TGCGCCAGCAGCCTACGGACAGGGGGCGGCACTGAAGCTTTCTTT. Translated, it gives CASSLRTGGGTEAFF.

DNA for the CDR3: TGTGCCAGCAGCAAAGATCACAGCTTAAATGACTACGAGCAGTACTTC. Translating it yields CASSKDHSLNDYEQYF. The chain recombines TRBV21-1 with TRBJ2-7; TRBD1, the table's D call, was not compared with the DNA. TRBV21-1 is termed a pseudogene. CDR3 length: 16 amino acids.

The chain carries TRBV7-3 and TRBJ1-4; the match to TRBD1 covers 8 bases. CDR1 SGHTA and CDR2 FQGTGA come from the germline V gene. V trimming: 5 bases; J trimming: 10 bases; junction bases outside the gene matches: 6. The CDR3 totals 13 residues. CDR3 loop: CASSLGQGGKLFF. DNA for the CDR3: TGTGCCAGCAGCCTAGGACAGGGCGGAAAACTGTTTTTT.

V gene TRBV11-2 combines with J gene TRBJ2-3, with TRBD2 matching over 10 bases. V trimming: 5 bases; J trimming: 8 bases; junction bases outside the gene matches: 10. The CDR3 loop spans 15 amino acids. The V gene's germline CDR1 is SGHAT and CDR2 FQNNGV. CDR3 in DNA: TGTGCCAGCAGCCCCCCTAGCGGGAGAGGATCTACGCAGTATTTT. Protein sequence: CASSPPSGRGSTQYF.

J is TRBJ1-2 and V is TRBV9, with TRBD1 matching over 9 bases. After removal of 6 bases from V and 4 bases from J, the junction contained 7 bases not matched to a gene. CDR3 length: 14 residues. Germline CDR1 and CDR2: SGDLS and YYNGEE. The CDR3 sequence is CASTETGGSYGYTF. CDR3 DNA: TGTGCCAGCACCGAGACAGGGGGTTCCTATGGCTACACCTTC.

In nucleotides, the CDR3 is TGTGCCAGCAGTTCATCGGTACAGGGGGCGCAGGATGAAAAACTGTTTTTT. Protein: CASSSSVQGAQDEKLFF. The chain is built from TRBV28 and TRBJ1-4, with TRBD1 identical over 9 bases. V gave up 4 bases and J gave up 6 bases; unmatched junction bases: 12. Germline V lookup: CDR1 MDHEN, CDR2 SYDVKM. The CDR3 totals 17 residues.

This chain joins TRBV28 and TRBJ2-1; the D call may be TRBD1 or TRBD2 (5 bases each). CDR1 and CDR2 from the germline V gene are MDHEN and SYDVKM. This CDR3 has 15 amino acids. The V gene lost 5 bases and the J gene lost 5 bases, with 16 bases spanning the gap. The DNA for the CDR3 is TGTGCCAGCAGTGCTTGGACCTCGGGGCACAATGAGCAGTTCTTC. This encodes CASSAWTSGHNEQFF.

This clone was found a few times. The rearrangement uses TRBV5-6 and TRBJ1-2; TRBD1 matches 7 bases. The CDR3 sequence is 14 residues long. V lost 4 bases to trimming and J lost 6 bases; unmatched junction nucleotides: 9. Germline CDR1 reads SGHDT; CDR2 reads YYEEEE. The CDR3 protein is CASSTGTATHGYTF. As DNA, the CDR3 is TGTGCCAGCAGCACCGGGACAGCTACACATGGCTACACCTTC.

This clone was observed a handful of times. As DNA, the CDR3 is TGTGCCAGCAGCGTATTGGGGGGCAGGGACGAGCAGTACTTC. Translating gives CASSVLGGRDEQYF. The genes are TRBV9 and TRBJ2-7; perhaps D is TRBD1 or TRBD2 (6 bases each). The length of the CDR3 is 14 residues. V was pared by 1 base and J by 5 bases, with 13 bases between. Germline CDR1 is SGDLS and CDR2 is YYNGEE.

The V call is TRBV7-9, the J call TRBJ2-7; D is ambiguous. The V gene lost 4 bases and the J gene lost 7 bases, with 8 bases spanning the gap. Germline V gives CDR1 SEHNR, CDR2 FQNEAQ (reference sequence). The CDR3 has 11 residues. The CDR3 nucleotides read TGTGCCAGCAGCTCCACATTTGAGCAGTACTTC. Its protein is CASSSTFEQYF.

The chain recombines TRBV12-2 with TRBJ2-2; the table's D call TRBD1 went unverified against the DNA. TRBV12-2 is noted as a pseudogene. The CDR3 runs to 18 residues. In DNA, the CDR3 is TGTGCAAGTCGCTTAACGCCTACAGGGGCGGCGAGCACCGGGGAGCTGTTTTTT. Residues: CASRLTPTGAASTGELFF.

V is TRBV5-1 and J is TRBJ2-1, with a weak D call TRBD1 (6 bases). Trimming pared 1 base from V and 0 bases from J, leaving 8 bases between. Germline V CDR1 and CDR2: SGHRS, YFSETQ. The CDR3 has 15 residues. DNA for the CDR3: TGCGCCAGCAGCTTGCAGGGGAACTCCTACAATGAGCAGTTCTTC. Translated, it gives CASSLQGNSYNEQFF. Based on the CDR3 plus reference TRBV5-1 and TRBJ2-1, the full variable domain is KAGVTQTPRYLIKTRGQQVTLSCSPISGHRSVSWYQQTPGQGLQFLFEYFSETQRNKGNFPGRFSGRQFSNSRSEMNVSTLELGDSALYLCASSLQGNSYNEQFFGPGTRLTVL.

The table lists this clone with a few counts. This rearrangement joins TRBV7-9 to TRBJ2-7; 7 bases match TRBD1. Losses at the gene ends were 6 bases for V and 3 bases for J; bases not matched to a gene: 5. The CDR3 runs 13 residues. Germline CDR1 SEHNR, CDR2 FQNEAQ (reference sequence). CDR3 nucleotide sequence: TGTGCCAGCAGTGGGGACAGTGTCTACGAGCAGTACTTC. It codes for CASSGDSVYEQYF.

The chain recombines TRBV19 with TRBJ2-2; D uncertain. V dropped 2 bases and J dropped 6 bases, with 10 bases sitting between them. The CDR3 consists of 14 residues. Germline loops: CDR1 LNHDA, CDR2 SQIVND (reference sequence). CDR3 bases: TGTGCCAGTAGTATAACAGAGTCCTCCGGGGAGCTGTTTTTT. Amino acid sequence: CASSITESSGELFF.

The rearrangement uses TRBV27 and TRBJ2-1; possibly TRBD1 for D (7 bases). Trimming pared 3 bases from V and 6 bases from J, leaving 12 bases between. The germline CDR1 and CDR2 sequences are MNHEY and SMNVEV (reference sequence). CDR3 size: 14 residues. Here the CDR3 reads CASSFQGEANEQFF. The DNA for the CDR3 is TGTGCCAGCAGTTTTCAGGGGGAGGCCAATGAGCAGTTCTTC.

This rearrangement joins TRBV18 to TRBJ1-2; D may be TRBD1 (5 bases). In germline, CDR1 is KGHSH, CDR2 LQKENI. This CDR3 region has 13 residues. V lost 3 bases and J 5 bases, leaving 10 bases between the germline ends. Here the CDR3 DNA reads TGTGCCAGCTCACCGGGGCAGACTTATGGCTACACCTTC. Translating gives CASSPGQTYGYTF.

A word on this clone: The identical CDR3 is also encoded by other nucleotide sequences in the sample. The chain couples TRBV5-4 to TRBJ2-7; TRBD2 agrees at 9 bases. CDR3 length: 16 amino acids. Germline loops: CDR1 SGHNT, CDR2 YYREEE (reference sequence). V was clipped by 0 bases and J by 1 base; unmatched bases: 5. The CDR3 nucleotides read TGTGCCAGCAGCTTGGGCGGAGCGGGAGGATCCTACGAGCAGTACTTC. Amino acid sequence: CASSLGGAGGSYEQYF.

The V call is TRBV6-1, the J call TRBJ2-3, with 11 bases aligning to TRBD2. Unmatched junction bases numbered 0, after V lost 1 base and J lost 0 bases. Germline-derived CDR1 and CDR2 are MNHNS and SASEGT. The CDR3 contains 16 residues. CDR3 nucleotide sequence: TGTGCCAGCAGTGAAGGACTAGCGGGGAGCACAGATACGCAGTATTTT. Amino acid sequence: CASSEGLAGSTDTQYF.

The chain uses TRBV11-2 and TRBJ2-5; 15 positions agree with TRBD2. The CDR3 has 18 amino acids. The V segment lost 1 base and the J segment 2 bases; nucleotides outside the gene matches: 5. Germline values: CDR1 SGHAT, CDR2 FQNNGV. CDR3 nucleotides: TGTGCCAGCAGCTTAGCGGGACTAGCGGGGGGAACGCAAGAGACCCAGTACTTC. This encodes CASSLAGLAGGTQETQYF.